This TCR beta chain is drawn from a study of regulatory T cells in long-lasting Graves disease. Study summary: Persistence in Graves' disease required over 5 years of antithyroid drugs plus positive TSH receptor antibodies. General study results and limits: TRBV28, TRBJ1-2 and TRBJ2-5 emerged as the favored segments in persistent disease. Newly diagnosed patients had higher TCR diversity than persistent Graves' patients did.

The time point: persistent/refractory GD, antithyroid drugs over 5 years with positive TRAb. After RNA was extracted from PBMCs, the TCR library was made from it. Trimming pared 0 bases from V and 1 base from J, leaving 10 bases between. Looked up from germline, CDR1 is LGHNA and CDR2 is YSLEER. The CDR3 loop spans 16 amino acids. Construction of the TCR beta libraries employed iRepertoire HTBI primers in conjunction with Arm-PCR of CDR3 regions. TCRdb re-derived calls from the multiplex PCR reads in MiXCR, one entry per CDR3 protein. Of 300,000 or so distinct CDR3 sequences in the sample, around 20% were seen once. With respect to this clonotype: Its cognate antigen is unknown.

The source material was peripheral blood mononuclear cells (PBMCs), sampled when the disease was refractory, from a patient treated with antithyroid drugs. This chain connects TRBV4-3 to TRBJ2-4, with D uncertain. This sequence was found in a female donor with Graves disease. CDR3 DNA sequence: TGCGCCAGCAGCCAAGATCTTAAGGGTGCCAAAAACATTCAGTACTTC. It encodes CASSQDLKGAKNIQYF.